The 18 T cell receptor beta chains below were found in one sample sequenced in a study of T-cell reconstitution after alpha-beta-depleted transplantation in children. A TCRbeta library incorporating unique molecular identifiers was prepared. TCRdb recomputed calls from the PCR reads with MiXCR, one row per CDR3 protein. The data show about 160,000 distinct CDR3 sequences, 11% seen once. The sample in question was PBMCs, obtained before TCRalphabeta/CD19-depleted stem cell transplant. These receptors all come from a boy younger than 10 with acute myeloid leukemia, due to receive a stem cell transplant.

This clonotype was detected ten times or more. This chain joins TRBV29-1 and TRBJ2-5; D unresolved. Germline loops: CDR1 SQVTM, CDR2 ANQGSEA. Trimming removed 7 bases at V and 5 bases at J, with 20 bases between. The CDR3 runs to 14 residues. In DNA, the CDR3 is TGCAGCGCCGCCCCGGCGGACGGACGGGAGACCCAGTACTTC. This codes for CSAAPADGRETQYF. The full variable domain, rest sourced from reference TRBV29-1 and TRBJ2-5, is SAVISQKPSRDICQRGTSLTIQCQVDSQVTMMFWYRQQPGQSLTLIATANQGSEATYESGFVIDKFPISRPNLTFSTLTVSNMSPEDSSIYLCSAAPADGRETQYFGPGTRLLVL.

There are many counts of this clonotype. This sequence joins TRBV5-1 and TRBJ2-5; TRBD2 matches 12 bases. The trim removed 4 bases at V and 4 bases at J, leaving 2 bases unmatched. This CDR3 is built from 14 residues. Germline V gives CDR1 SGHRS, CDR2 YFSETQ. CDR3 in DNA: TGCGCCAGCAGCGAGGGACTAGCGGGAGAGACCCAGTACTTC. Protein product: CASSEGLAGETQYF.

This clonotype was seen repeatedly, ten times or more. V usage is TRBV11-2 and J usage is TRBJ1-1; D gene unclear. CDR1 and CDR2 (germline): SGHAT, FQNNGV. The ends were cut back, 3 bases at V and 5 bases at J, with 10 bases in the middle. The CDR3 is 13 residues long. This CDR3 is CASSFIKNTEAFF. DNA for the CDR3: TGTGCCAGCAGCTTTATTAAGAATACTGAAGCTTTCTTT. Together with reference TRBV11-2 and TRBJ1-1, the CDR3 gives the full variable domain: EAGVAQSPRYKIIEKRQSVAFWCNPISGHATLYWYQQILGQGPKLLIQFQNNGVVDDSQLPKDRFSAERLKGVDSTLKIQPAKLEDSAVYLCASSFIKNTEAFFGQGTRLTVV.

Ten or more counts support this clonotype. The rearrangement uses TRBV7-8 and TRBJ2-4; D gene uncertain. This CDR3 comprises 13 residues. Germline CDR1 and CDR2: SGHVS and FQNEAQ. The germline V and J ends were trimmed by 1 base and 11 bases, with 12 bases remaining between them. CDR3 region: CASSLEGDILQYF. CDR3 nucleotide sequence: TGTGCCAGCAGCTTAGAGGGCGATATTCTTCAGTACTTC.

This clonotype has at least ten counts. The CDR3 spells CASSASWDEQFF. CDR3 coding DNA: TGCGCCAGCAGTGCCAGTTGGGATGAGCAGTTCTTC. The gene calls are TRBV10-1 and TRBJ2-1; D is unresolved. Germline V CDR1 and CDR2: WNHNN, SYGVQD (reference sequence). V was cut by 4 bases and J by 8 bases, with 9 bases left in between. CDR3 length equals 12 residues.

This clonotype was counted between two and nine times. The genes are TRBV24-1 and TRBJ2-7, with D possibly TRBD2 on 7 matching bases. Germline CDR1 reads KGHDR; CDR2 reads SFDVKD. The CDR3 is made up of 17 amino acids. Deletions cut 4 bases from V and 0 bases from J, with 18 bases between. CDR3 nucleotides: TGTGCCACCAGTGAGGGGGGGGCTAGCGGATACTCCTACGAGCAGTACTTC. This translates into CATSEGGASGYSYEQYF.

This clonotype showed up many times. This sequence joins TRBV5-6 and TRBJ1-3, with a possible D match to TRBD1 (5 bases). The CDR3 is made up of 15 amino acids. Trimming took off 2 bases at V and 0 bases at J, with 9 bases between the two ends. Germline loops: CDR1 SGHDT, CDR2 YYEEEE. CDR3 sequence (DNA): TGTGCCAGCAGCTTTGGACAAACCTCTGGAAACACCATATATTTT. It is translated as CASSFGQTSGNTIYF.

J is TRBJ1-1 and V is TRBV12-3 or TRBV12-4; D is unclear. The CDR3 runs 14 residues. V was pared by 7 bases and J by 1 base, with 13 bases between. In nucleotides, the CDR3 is TGTGCCAGCAACCTCAGGACCGGGAACACTGAAGCTTTCTTT. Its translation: CASNLRTGNTEAFF.

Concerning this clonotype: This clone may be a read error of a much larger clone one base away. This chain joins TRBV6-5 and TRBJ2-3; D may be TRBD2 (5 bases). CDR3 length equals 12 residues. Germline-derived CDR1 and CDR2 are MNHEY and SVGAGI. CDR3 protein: CPSSEGTDTQYF. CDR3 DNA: TGTCCCAGCAGTGAGGGAACAGATACGCAGTATTTT.

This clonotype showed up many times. As DNA, the CDR3 is TGCGCCAGCAGCTTTCGGGGGTATAACACTGAAGCTTTCTTT. The encoded protein is CASSFRGYNTEAFF. V is TRBV5-1 and J is TRBJ1-1, with D possibly TRBD1 on 5 matching bases. Trimming shortened V by 2 bases and J by 2 bases, and 10 bases separated the two germline ends. Germline CDR1 is SGHRS and CDR2 is YFSETQ. The CDR3 is made up of 14 amino acids.

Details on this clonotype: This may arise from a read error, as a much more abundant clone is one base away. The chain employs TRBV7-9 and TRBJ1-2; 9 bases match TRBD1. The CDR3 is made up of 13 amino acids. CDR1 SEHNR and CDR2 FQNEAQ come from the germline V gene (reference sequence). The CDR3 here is CASSPPGQGGDTF. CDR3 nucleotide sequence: TGTGCCAGCAGCCCCCCGGGACAGGGTGGCGACACCTTC.

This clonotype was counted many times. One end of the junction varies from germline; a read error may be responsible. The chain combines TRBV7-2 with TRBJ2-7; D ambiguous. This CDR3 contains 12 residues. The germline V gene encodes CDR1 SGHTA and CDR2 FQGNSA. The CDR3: CASSVASYEQYF. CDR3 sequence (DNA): TGTGCCAGCAGCGTAGCTTCCTACGAGCAGTACTTC. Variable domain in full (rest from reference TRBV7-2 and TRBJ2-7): GAGVSQSPSNKVTEKGKDVELRCDPISGHTALYWYRQSLGQGLEFLIYFQGNSAPDKSGLPSDRFSAERTGGSVSTLTIQRTQQEDSAVYLCASSVASYEQYFGPGTRLTVT.

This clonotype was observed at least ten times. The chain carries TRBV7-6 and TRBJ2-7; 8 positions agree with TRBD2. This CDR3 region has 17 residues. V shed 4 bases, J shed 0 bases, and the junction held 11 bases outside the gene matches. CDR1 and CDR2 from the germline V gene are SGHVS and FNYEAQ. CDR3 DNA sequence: TGTGCCAGCAGCTCCCTCGTTCGAGGGACTAGCTCCTACGAGCAGTACTTC. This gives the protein CASSSLVRGTSSYEQYF. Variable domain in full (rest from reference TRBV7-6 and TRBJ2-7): GAGVSQSPRYKVTKRGQDVALRCDPISGHVSLYWYRQALGQGPEFLTYFNYEAQQDKSGLPNDRFSAERPEGSISTLTIQRTEQRDSAMYRCASSSLVRGTSSYEQYFGPGTRLTVT.

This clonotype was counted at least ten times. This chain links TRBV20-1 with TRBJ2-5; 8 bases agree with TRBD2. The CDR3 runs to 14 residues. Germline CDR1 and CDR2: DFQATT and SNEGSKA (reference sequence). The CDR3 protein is CSPLASGHQETQYF. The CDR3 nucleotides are TGCAGCCCCTTGGCTAGCGGGCATCAAGAGACCCAGTACTTC.

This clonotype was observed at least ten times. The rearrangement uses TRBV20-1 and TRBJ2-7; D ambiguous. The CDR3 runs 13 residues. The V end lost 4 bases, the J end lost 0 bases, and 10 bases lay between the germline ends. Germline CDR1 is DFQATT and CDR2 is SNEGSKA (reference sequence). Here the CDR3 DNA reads TGCAGTGCTACCCGGGCCGACTCCTACGAGCAGTACTTC. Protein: CSATRADSYEQYF.

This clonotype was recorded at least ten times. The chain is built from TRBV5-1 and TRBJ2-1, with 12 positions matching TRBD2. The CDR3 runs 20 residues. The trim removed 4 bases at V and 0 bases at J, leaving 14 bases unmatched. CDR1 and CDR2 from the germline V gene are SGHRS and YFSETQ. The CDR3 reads CASSRGLAGRPYNSYNEQFF. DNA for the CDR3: TGCGCCAGCAGCCGTGGACTAGCGGGAAGACCCTACAACTCCTACAATGAGCAGTTCTTC.

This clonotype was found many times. The chain's CDR3 is CASSVALAPDTQYF. The DNA for the CDR3 is TGTGCCAGCAGTGTAGCGCTAGCCCCAGATACGCAGTATTTT. The J gene is TRBJ2-3, the V gene TRBV2, with D possibly TRBD2 on 5 matching bases. The CDR3 length is 14 residues. The V end was cut by 4 bases, the J end by 4 bases, with 12 bases between. Germline lookup yields CDR1 SNHLY and CDR2 FYNNEI.

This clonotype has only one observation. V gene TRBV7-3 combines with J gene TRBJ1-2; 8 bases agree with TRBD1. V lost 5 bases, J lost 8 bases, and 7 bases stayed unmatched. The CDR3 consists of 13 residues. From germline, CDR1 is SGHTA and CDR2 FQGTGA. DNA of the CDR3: TGTGCCAGCAGCGAACGGACAGGGTCCGGCTACACCTTC. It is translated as CASSERTGSGYTF.